This note documents a single TCR beta chain sequence. Its binding antigen is unknown. Base qualities were left out, and no much larger clone turns up one base away. Library construction relied on the immunoSEQ multiplex PCR assay. As stored in TCRdb, this immuneACCESS dataset retains in-frame rearrangements with V and J assigned. A fraction of the clones does not appear; measured against another copy, unresolved V genes explain less than half of the discrepancy, and the remainder lacks a known reason. The sample records fewer than 200,000 clones, roughly 93% of which are singletons. Roughly 4.3% of the sample lies in the top ten. The data were taken from a study of control samples from healthy donors and cancer patients (dated by TCRdb to the early 2020s). Sequenced input: blood. This TCR was sampled from a woman in her sixties or seventies in good health.

Read as DNA, the sequence is TGTGCCAGTAGCCCGACAGGGAACTATGGCTACACCTTC. Translated, it gives CASSPTGNYGYTF. The chain couples TRBV19 to TRBJ1-2, with 7 bases aligning to TRBD1. The germline V gene (reference sequence) sets CDR1 to LNHDA and CDR2 to SQIVND. For this chain, trimming is 6 bases at the V end and 2 bases at the J end, and the number of junction bases without a gene match is 3. From the cysteine up to the phenylalanine, the CDR3 has a length of 13 residues. Only CDR3 DNA remains: 39 bases, in frame from the first base.